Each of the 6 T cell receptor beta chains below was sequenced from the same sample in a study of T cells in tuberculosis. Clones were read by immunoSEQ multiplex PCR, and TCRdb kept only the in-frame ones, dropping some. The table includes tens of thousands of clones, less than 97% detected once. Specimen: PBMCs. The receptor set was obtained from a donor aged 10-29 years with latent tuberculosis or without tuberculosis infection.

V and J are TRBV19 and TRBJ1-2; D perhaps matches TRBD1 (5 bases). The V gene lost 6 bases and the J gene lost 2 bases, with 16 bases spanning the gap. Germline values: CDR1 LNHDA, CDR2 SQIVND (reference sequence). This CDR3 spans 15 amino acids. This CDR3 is CASSYLRQTNYGYTF. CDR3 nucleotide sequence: TGTGCCAGTAGCTACTTGAGACAGACGAACTATGGCTACACCTTC.

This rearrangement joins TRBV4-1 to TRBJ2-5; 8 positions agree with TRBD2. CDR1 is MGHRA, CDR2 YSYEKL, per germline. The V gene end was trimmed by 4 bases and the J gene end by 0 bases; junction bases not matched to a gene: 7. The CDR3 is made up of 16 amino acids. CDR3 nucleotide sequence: TGCGCCAGCAGCCCCGGCTCTAGCGGGTACCAAGAGACCCAGTACTTC. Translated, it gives CASSPGSSGYQETQYF.

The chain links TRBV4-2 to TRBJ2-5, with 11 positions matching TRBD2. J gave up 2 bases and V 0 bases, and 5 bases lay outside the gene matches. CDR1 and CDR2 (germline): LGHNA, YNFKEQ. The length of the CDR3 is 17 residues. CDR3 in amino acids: CASSQDMASGGQETQYF. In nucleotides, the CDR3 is TGTGCCAGCAGCCAAGATATGGCTAGCGGGGGGCAAGAGACCCAGTACTTC.

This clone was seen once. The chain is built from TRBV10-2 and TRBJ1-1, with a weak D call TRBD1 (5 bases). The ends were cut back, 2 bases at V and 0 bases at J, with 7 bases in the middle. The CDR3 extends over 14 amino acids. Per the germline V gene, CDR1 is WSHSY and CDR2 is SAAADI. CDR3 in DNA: TGCGCCAGCAGTGAGAGACAGATGAACACTGAAGCTTTCTTT. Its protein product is CASSERQMNTEAFF.

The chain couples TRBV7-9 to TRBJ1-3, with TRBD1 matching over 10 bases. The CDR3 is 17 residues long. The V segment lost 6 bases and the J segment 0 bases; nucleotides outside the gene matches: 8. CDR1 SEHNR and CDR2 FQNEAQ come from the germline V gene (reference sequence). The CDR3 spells CASRTYGTGASGNTIYF. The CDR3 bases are TGTGCCAGCAGGACATACGGGACAGGGGCCTCTGGAAACACCATATATTTT.

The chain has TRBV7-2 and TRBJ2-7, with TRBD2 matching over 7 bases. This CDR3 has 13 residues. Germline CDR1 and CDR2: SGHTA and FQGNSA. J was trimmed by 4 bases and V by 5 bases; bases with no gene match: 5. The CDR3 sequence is CASSRGAGYEQYV. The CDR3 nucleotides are TGTGCCAGCAGCCGAGGAGCGGGGTACGAGCAGTACGTC.